A selection of T cell receptor beta chains follows, all from one sample in a study of preoperative IRX-2 immunotherapy in early breast cancer. Generated by immunoSEQ multiplex PCR, the TCRdb table keeps only in-frame clones and is missing some. The table records 30,000 to 35,000 clones, nearly 95% of them present only once. Collection of the sample occurred from a patient treated with IRX-2 immunotherapy. These receptors all stem from a human donor with breast cancer. Each CDR3 is given with its conserved first and last residue. The D gene is left open where the match is weak. Size tells how often a clone was seen (once, few, many) or the class of an expanded clone, and some rows leave it out.

cdr3_length	v_call	j_call	clone_size	d_call	cdr3_aa	cdr3_nt
16	TRBV11-3	TRBJ2-2	once	.	CASSNPTGGAAGELFF	TGTGCCAGCAGCAACCCAACAGGGGGGGCGGCCGGGGAGCTGTTTTTT
13	TRBV11-2	TRBJ1-2	.	.	CASSLEPLGGYTF	TGTGCCAGCAGCTTAGAACCTTTGGGCGGCTACACCTTC
9	TRBV27	TRBJ2-2	.	.	CANDGELFF	TGTGCCAACGACGGGGAGCTGTTTTTT
14	TRBV27	TRBJ2-2	.	.	CASSLAGIGGELFF	TGTGCCAGCAGTTTAGCGGGGATTGGCGGGGAGCTGTTTTTT
12	TRBV7-2	TRBJ2-7	.	.	CASSLGSYEQYF	TGTGCCAGCAGCTTGGGCTCCTACGAGCAGTACTTC
17	TRBV27	TRBJ1-4	.	.	CATQRIGGFPTNEKLFF	TGTGCCACCCAACGCATCGGGGGATTCCCAACTAATGAAAAACTGTTTTTT
17	TRBV7-8	TRBJ1-5	once	.	CASSLIMAPRSNQPQHF	TGTGCCAGCAGCTTAATTATGGCGCCTAGAAGTAATCAGCCCCAGCATTTT
15	TRBV7-7	TRBJ2-1	.	.	CASSLGPSGYNEQFF	TGTGCTAGCAGCTTAGGTCCGTCGGGGTACAATGAGCAGTTCTTC
15	TRBV5-8	TRBJ2-1	.	TRBD1	CASSPGQGIFNEQFF	TGTGCCAGCAGCCCTGGACAGGGTATCTTCAATGAGCAGTTCTTC
17	TRBV7-2	TRBJ2-3	.	.	CASSLDRARAGADTQYF	TGTGCCAGCAGCTTAGACAGGGCTAGGGCTGGGGCGGATACGCAGTATTTT
14	TRBV30	TRBJ1-1	.	.	CAWSVPPQRTEAFF	TGTGCCTGGAGTGTCCCTCCTCAGAGGACTGAAGCTTTCTTT
12	TRBV7-2	TRBJ2-1	.	.	CASSPTRHEQFF	TGTGCCAGCAGCCCCACTAGGCATGAGCAGTTCTTC
15	TRBV5-8	TRBJ2-5	.	TRBD2	CASSPGLAGKETQYF	TGTGCCAGCAGCCCTGGACTAGCGGGAAAAGAGACCCAGTACTTC
15	TRBV27	TRBJ1-1	.	TRBD1	CASSIRQGRHAEAFF	TGTGCCAGCAGTATACGACAGGGGCGGCACGCTGAAGCTTTCTTT
14	TRBV14	TRBJ1-6	.	TRBD1	CASSRQGRVSPLHF	TGTGCCAGCAGTCGACAGGGGAGAGTTTCACCCCTCCACTTT
18	TRBV7-3	TRBJ2-1	.	TRBD2	CASSLGPGLAGAYNEQFF	TGTGCCAGCAGCCTAGGACCGGGACTAGCGGGGGCCTACAATGAGCAGTTCTTC
15	TRBV29-1	TRBJ2-7	once	TRBD1	CSVYPGTGEPYEQYF	TGCAGCGTATACCCCGGGACAGGGGAGCCCTACGAGCAGTACTTC
14	TRBV6-1	TRBJ2-2	medium-sized	TRBD1	CASSAQGEVGELFF	TGTGCCAGCAGTGCCCAGGGGGAAGTCGGGGAGCTGTTTTTT
15	TRBV10-1	TRBJ1-2	.	.	CASSALSRKTYGYTF	TGCGCCAGCAGTGCTTTATCGCGAAAGACCTATGGCTACACCTTC
12	TRBV2	TRBJ1-2	.	.	CASGRDYYGYTF	TGTGCCAGCGGCAGGGACTACTATGGCTACACCTTC
15	TRBV18	TRBJ1-2	.	TRBD1	CASSPSSGRGLSYTF	TGTGCCAGCTCACCCTCCTCCGGCAGGGGGCTTAGCTACACCTTC
13	TRBV4-2	TRBJ1-5	.	.	CASSLGQDQPQHF	TGTGCCAGCAGCCTGGGACAAGATCAGCCCCAGCATTTT
10	TRBV7-9	TRBJ1-1	.	.	CASNRTGAFF	TGTGCCAGCAACCGGACGGGGGCTTTCTTT
15	TRBV10-2	TRBJ2-1	.	TRBD2	CASTQAGTSANEQFF	TGCGCCAGCACCCAAGCCGGGACTAGCGCAAATGAGCAGTTCTTC
14	TRBV18	TRBJ1-1	.	.	CASSLGGAGTEAFF	TGTGCCAGCTCACTGGGGGGCGCGGGCACTGAAGCTTTCTTT
14	TRBV7-6	TRBJ2-7	.	.	CASSLGRGSYEQYF	TGTGCCAGCAGCTTAGGCAGGGGATCGTACGAGCAGTACTTC
15	TRBV4-3	TRBJ2-1	.	.	CASSQFPSSYNEQFF	TGCGCCAGCAGCCAATTTCCGAGCTCCTACAATGAGCAGTTCTTC
15	TRBV4-3	TRBJ2-1	.	.	CASSQGGRGRLGQFF	TGCGCCAGCAGCCAAGGGGGCAGGGGACGGCTAGGGCAGTTCTTC
19	TRBV9	TRBJ2-6	once	.	CASSEGGGQGVSGANVLTF	TGTGCCAGCAGCGAGGGGGGCGGGCAGGGGGTCTCTGGGGCCAACGTCCTGACTTTC
15	TRBV5-6	TRBJ1-3	.	TRBD1	CASSSGQAAGNTIYF	TGTGCCAGCAGCTCCGGACAGGCGGCTGGAAACACCATATATTTT
15	TRBV28	TRBJ2-5	.	TRBD2	CASKIAGVRQETQYF	TGTGCCAGCAAGATTGCGGGAGTGAGACAAGAGACCCAGTACTTC
16	TRBV12-5	TRBJ2-2	.	.	CASGLGGGTNTGELFF	TGTGCTAGTGGTTTGGGGGGGGGCACCAACACCGGGGAGCTGTTTTTT
14	TRBV5-1	TRBJ1-2	.	.	CASSLLTQGGGYTF	TGCGCCAGCAGCTTGTTAACTCAGGGAGGTGGCTACACCTTC
11	TRBV19	TRBJ1-2	.	.	CASRSYYGYTF	TGTGCCAGTAGATCCTATTATGGCTACACCTTC
12	TRBV6-1	TRBJ1-1	.	.	CASVEWNTEAFF	TGTGCCAGCGTCGAGTGGAACACTGAAGCTTTCTTT
13	TRBV27	TRBJ2-7	.	.	CASTTGSFGEQYF	TGTGCCAGCACTACTGGGTCCTTCGGCGAGCAGTACTTC
12	TRBV29-1	TRBJ2-2	.	.	CSVEFLAGELFF	TGCAGCGTCGAGTTCCTAGCCGGGGAGCTGTTTTTT
14	TRBV19	TRBJ1-2	once	.	CASSAAGEIYGYTF	TGTGCCAGTAGTGCCGCAGGGGAGATCTATGGCTACACCTTC
17	TRBV5-6	TRBJ1-6	.	TRBD1	CASSLGDRGTLNSPLHF	TGTGCCAGCAGCTTGGGAGACAGGGGGACCCTGAATTCACCCCTCCACTTT
12	TRBV6-5	TRBJ1-6	.	.	CASSYGPESLHF	TGTGCCAGCAGTTACGGCCCCGAATCCCTCCACTTT
15	TRBV5-4	TRBJ1-1	.	.	CASKAPGTENTEAFF	TGTGCCAGCAAGGCGCCAGGCACCGAGAACACTGAAGCTTTCTTT
16	TRBV4-2	TRBJ1-2	.	.	CASSQIFEISNYGYTF	TGTGCCAGCAGCCAAATATTTGAGATTTCTAACTATGGCTACACCTTC
13	TRBV7-9	TRBJ1-2	.	.	CASSSPRPGGYTF	TGTGCCAGCAGCTCCCCCCGGCCAGGCGGCTACACCTTC
14	TRBV7-2	TRBJ2-7	.	.	CASSSPARIYEQYF	TGTGCCAGCAGCTCCCCGGCCCGTATCTACGAGCAGTACTTC
15	TRBV7-8	TRBJ1-6	.	.	CASSLTGAYNSPLHF	TGTGCCAGCAGCCTGACAGGAGCGTATAATTCACCCCTCCACTTT